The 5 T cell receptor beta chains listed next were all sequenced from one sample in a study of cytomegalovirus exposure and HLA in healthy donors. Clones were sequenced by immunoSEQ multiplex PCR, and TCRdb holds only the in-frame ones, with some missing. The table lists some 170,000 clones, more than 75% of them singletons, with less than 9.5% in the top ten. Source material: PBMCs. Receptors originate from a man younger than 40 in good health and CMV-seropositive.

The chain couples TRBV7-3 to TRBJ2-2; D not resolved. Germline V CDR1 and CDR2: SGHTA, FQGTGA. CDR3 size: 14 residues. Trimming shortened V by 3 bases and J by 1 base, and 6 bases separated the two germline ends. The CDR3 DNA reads TGTGCCAGCAGCTTTGGTCGGAACACCGGGGAGCTGTTTTTT. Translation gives CASSFGRNTGELFF.

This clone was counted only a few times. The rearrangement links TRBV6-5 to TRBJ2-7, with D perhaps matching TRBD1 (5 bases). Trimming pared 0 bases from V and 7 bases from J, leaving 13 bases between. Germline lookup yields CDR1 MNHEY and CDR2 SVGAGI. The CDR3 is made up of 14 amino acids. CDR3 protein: CASSYSNSKGEQYF. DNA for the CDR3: TGTGCCAGCAGTTACTCTAACAGTAAGGGGGAGCAGTACTTC.

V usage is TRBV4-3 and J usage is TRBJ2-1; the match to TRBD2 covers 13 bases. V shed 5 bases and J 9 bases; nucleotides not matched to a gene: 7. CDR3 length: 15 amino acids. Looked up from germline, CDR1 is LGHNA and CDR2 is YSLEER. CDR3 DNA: TGCGCCAGCAGCTCGACTAGCGGGGGGCAAGGTGAGCAGTTCTTC. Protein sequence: CASSSTSGGQGEQFF.

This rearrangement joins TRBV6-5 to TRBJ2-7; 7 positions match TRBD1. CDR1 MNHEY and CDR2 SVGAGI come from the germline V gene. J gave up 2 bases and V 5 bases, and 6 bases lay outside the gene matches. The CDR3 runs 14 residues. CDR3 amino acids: CASSTIGGPYEQYF. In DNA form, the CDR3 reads TGTGCCAGCAGTACAATAGGGGGCCCCTACGAGCAGTACTTC.

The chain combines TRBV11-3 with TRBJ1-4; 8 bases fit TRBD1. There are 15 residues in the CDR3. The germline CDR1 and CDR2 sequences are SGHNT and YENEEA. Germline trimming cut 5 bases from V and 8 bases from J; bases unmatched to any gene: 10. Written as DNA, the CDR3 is TGTGCCAGCAGCCGAGGACAGGGAACACGAGAAAAACTGTTTTTT. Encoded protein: CASSRGQGTREKLFF.